The rows below give T cell receptor beta chains drawn from one sample of a study of T cell changes during pregnancy in multiple sclerosis. The table came from immunoSEQ multiplex PCR; TCRdb's copy has only in-frame clones and leaves some out. The table has 40,000 or so clones, 70% to 90% seen once; the top ten hold about 4%. This specimen consisted of CD8+ T cells from peripheral blood mononuclear cells, obtained in the first trimester of pregnancy. These receptors all come from a female donor with multiple sclerosis, enrolled in a pregnancy study. CDR3s include the opening cysteine and the closing phenylalanine or tryptophan. Each record gives: J gene, clone size, V gene, CDR3 protein. Rows may omit the clone size; those that give it use once, few, many or a size class.

j_call: TRBJ2-2
clone_size: once
v_call: TRBV4-3
cdr3_aa: CASSQGQGARTGELFF

j_call: TRBJ1-1
clone_size: .
v_call: TRBV6-5
cdr3_aa: CASSYRVRGTEAFF

j_call: TRBJ1-5
clone_size: medium-sized
v_call: TRBV4-2
cdr3_aa: CASSQESQGYQPQHF

j_call: TRBJ1-5
clone_size: .
v_call: TRBV7-8
cdr3_aa: CASSLISGVSQPQHF

j_call: TRBJ1-1
clone_size: .
v_call: TRBV27
cdr3_aa: CASSLLGSLNTEAFF

j_call: TRBJ2-7
clone_size: .
v_call: TRBV7-2
cdr3_aa: CASSLAAVYEQYF

j_call: TRBJ1-2
clone_size: .
v_call: TRBV6-5
cdr3_aa: CATKDEARYGYTF

j_call: TRBJ1-5
clone_size: .
v_call: TRBV7-2
cdr3_aa: CASSLGTEGSNQPQHF

j_call: TRBJ2-3
clone_size: few
v_call: TRBV13
cdr3_aa: CASSLGGGAPDTQYF

j_call: TRBJ1-5
clone_size: .
v_call: TRBV7-2
cdr3_aa: CASSREIYSNFYSNQPQHF

j_call: TRBJ1-1
clone_size: .
v_call: TRBV7-9
cdr3_aa: CASSLIGQGGTEAFF

j_call: TRBJ2-3
clone_size: .
v_call: TRBV6-4
cdr3_aa: CASSEARLGGLDTQYF

j_call: TRBJ1-4
clone_size: .
v_call: TRBV9
cdr3_aa: CASSAGNGNEKLFF

j_call: TRBJ2-7
clone_size: .
v_call: TRBV5-6
cdr3_aa: CASSLPQSYEQYF

j_call: TRBJ2-1
clone_size: .
v_call: TRBV7-6
cdr3_aa: CASSGTSGGAGEQFF

j_call: TRBJ2-7
clone_size: .
v_call: TRBV11-3
cdr3_aa: CASSFSSGGYSYEQYF

j_call: TRBJ2-1
clone_size: .
v_call: TRBV19
cdr3_aa: CASSREGQPSYNEQFF

j_call: TRBJ2-2
clone_size: .
v_call: TRBV28
cdr3_aa: CASSFRGNTGELFF

j_call: TRBJ1-1
clone_size: few
v_call: TRBV4-2
cdr3_aa: CASSQGSQTTEAFF

j_call: TRBJ2-1
clone_size: .
v_call: TRBV9
cdr3_aa: CASSRSGTGINEQFF

j_call: TRBJ1-2
clone_size: once
v_call: TRBV4-1
cdr3_aa: CASSLPAGASTKGYGYTF

j_call: TRBJ2-3
clone_size: .
v_call: TRBV7-2
cdr3_aa: CASSRGPDTQYF

j_call: TRBJ2-1
clone_size: .
v_call: TRBV7-9
cdr3_aa: CASSYAAGGNNEQFF

j_call: TRBJ2-6
clone_size: .
v_call: TRBV5-6
cdr3_aa: CASSLGIQRTSGANVLTF

j_call: TRBJ2-1
clone_size: .
v_call: TRBV27
cdr3_aa: CASSSSSYNEQFF